Listed below are T cell receptor beta chains from one sample, sequenced in a study of circulating and synovial CD4+ cells in juvenile arthritis. Clones were read by immunoSEQ multiplex PCR, and TCRdb kept only the in-frame ones, dropping some. The data hold 30,000 or so clones, with around 96% observed a single time. The specimen sequenced was CD4+ T cells from blood. These receptors all stem from a human donor with juvenile idiopathic arthritis. CDR3s include the opening cysteine and the closing phenylalanine or tryptophan. A D gene is named only where the DNA matches it firmly. Size values are once, few and many counts, or a class for expanded clones, and some rows have none.

abundance,j_gene,v_gene,d_gene,CDR3aa,CDR3nt
NA,TRBJ1-1,TRBV19,NA,CASSTQGDTEAFF,TGTGCCAGTAGTACACAGGGTGACACTGAAGCTTTCTTT
NA,TRBJ2-3,TRBV5-4,TRBD2,CASSPRTAGDTYFSTDTQYF,TGTGCCAGCAGCCCTCGAACGGCGGGGGATACCTATTTTAGCACAGATACGCAGTATTTT
NA,TRBJ1-1,TRBV4-1,TRBD1,CASSQVGQGMNTEAFF,TGCGCCAGCAGCCAAGTGGGACAGGGGATGAACACTGAAGCTTTCTTT
NA,TRBJ1-1,TRBV29-1,TRBD1,CSGIRDRRTEAFF,TGCAGCGGGATCCGGGACAGACGGACTGAAGCTTTCTTT
NA,TRBJ2-7,TRBV27,TRBD2,CASSPQGLAGNYYEQYF,TGTGCCAGCAGTCCGCAGGGACTAGCGGGAAATTACTACGAGCAGTACTTC
NA,TRBJ1-2,TRBV29-1,NA,CSVVVQPQFYGYTF,TGCAGCGTTGTGGTACAGCCTCAGTTCTATGGCTACACCTTC
NA,TRBJ2-7,TRBV28,TRBD2,CASSPLGLGYEQYF,TGTGCCAGCAGTCCCTTGGGACTAGGCTACGAGCAGTACTTC
once,TRBJ1-2,TRBV7-9,TRBD1,CASSRTGSSPYGYTF,TGTGCCAGCAGCCGGACAGGGTCATCCCCGTATGGCTACACCTTC
NA,TRBJ2-1,TRBV9,NA,CASSVDSYDSWGNEQFF,TGTGCCAGCAGCGTAGATAGCTATGACAGTTGGGGCAATGAGCAGTTCTTC
NA,TRBJ2-2,TRBV5-1,NA,CASSWRSDGELFF,TGCGCCAGCAGCTGGAGGAGTGACGGGGAGCTGTTTTTT
NA,TRBJ1-4,TRBV10-3,NA,CAISESKTVLNEKLFF,TGTGCCATCAGTGAGTCGAAAACAGTCCTTAATGAAAAACTGTTTTTT
NA,TRBJ1-1,TRBV19,TRBD1,CASKGQENTEAFF,TGTGCCAGCAAGGGACAGGAGAACACTGAAGCTTTCTTT
NA,TRBJ1-1,TRBV6-1,NA,CASSAPLRREAFF,TGTGCCAGCAGTGCGCCGTTAAGGCGGGAAGCTTTCTTT
NA,TRBJ1-4,TRBV5-1,TRBD1,CASSVGDRDLGEKLFF,TGCGCCAGCAGCGTGGGGGACAGGGATTTAGGTGAAAAACTGTTTTTT
NA,TRBJ2-3,TRBV11-2,TRBD2,CASKVDSGGNTQYF,TGTGCCAGCAAGGTTGATAGCGGGGGGAATACGCAGTATTTT
NA,TRBJ2-5,TRBV5-1,TRBD1,CASSVTGGLETQYF,TGCGCCAGCAGCGTAACAGGGGGGTTGGAGACCCAGTACTTC
NA,TRBJ2-3,TRBV7-2,TRBD2,CASRRGLAGFTDTQYF,TGTGCCAGCCGGCGCGGACTAGCGGGGTTCACAGATACGCAGTATTTT
NA,TRBJ1-2,TRBV5-4,NA,CASSLRGALGYTF,TGTGCCAGCAGCTTGCGGGGGGCGCTAGGCTACACCTTC
once,TRBJ2-3,TRBV7-9,TRBD2,CASSKTSGGKDTQYF,TGTGCCAGCAGCAAGACTAGCGGGGGAAAGGATACGCAGTATTTT
NA,TRBJ1-2,TRBV14,TRBD1,CASSPRTGDGYTF,TGTGCCAGCAGCCCGAGGACAGGGGACGGCTACACCTTC
NA,TRBJ1-2,TRBV9,NA,CASSAFGGQGYGYTF,TGTGCCAGCAGCGCCTTCGGGGGGCAGGGCTATGGCTACACCTTC
NA,TRBJ1-3,TRBV21-1,NA,CASSSKGARSGNTIYF,TGTGCCAGCAGCAGTAAGGGGGCCCGCTCCGGAAACACCATATATTTT
NA,TRBJ2-3,TRBV7-8,TRBD1,CASSLGQGDADTQYF,TGTGCCAGCAGCTTAGGGCAGGGGGACGCAGATACGCAGTATTTT
NA,TRBJ2-3,TRBV7-7,TRBD2,CASSARLAVVGPDTQYF,TGTGCCAGCAGCGCTAGACTAGCGGTGGTAGGGCCAGATACGCAGTATTTT
NA,TRBJ2-2,TRBV4-1,TRBD2,CASSQPMGLAGGPVGELFF,TGCGCCAGCAGCCAACCCATGGGACTAGCGGGAGGGCCTGTCGGGGAGCTGTTTTTT
once,TRBJ2-7,TRBV2,NA,CASSLSWRPDRERVYEQYF,TGTGCCAGCAGTCTGAGCTGGCGACCCGACAGGGAGCGGGTCTACGAGCAGTACTTC
NA,TRBJ1-5,TRBV2,TRBD1,CASKGQDNQPQHF,TGTGCCAGCAAGGGACAGGACAATCAGCCCCAGCATTTT
NA,TRBJ2-1,TRBV25-1,NA,CASSEAGPSYNEQFF,TGTGCCAGCAGTGAGGCGGGGCCCTCATACAATGAGCAGTTCTTC
NA,TRBJ2-1,TRBV20-1,NA,CSASFRNEQFF,TGCAGTGCTAGTTTCCGCAATGAGCAGTTCTTC
NA,TRBJ2-7,TRBV18,NA,CASSPTGSSYEQYF,TGTGCCAGCTCACCGACGGGGAGCTCCTACGAGCAGTACTTC
NA,TRBJ2-2,TRBV2,NA,CASSRDSNTGELFF,TGTGCCAGCAGTAGGGACTCTAACACCGGGGAGCTGTTTTTT
once,TRBJ1-6,TRBV27,NA,CATGSYNSPLHF,TGTGCCACGGGGAGTTATAATTCACCCCTCCACTTT
NA,TRBJ1-3,TRBV7-2,TRBD1,CASSPPRYRTGMDGNTIYF,TGTGCCAGCAGCCCTCCGCGCTATAGGACAGGGATGGACGGAAACACCATATATTTT
NA,TRBJ2-3,TRBV2,TRBD2,CVSKRGGSFADTQYF,TGTGTCAGTAAGCGGGGGGGCTCCTTTGCAGATACGCAGTATTTT
NA,TRBJ2-5,TRBV11-2,NA,CASSLDPTVGTQYF,TGTGCCAGCAGCTTAGATCCTACCGTTGGGACCCAGTACTTC
NA,TRBJ2-2,TRBV5-4,TRBD1,CASSLDRGKGRELFF,TGTGCCAGCAGCTTGGACAGGGGGAAGGGGCGGGAGCTGTTTTTT
NA,TRBJ2-1,TRBV6-1,NA,CASRWSSYNEQFF,TGTGCCAGCAGGTGGAGCTCCTACAATGAGCAGTTCTTC
NA,TRBJ1-1,TRBV6-1,TRBD1,CASPGDRAKEAFF,TGTGCCAGCCCGGGGGACAGGGCGAAAGAAGCTTTCTTT
NA,TRBJ2-7,TRBV4-1,NA,CASSQFSGYEQYF,TGCGCCAGCAGCCAATTTAGCGGATACGAGCAGTACTTC
NA,TRBJ2-7,TRBV28,NA,CASSLRGGFSYEQYF,TGTGCCAGCAGTTTACGAGGAGGGTTCTCCTACGAGCAGTACTTC
NA,TRBJ2-7,TRBV9,NA,CASSNELNYEQYF,TGTGCCAGCAGCAACGAGCTTAACTACGAGCAGTACTTC
NA,TRBJ1-1,TRBV25-1,NA,CASSEKGAMNTEAFF,TGTGCCAGCAGTGAGAAGGGAGCCATGAACACTGAAGCTTTCTTT
NA,TRBJ1-5,TRBV21-1,NA,CASSNVASSNQPQHF,TGTGCCAGCAGCAACGTTGCCAGTAGCAATCAGCCCCAGCATTTT
NA,TRBJ1-6,TRBV7-9,NA,CASSLGRDNSPLHF,TGTGCCAGCAGCCTCGGGAGGGACAATTCACCCCTCCACTTT
NA,TRBJ2-2,TRBV18,NA,CASSELQGAGELFF,TGTGCCAGCTCGGAATTACAGGGTGCCGGGGAGCTGTTTTTT